Sequencing of this TCR beta chain was carried out in a study of neurological immune-mediated disorders. Study findings and constraints: The greatest TCR clonal expansion occurred in HTLV-1-associated myelopathy and the least in multiple sclerosis, which fell below healthy controls.

The sample's time point: longitudinal time-point 3. The unsorted libraries originated from 2 million PBMCs that had been stored at -80 C. Synthesis of cDNA was carried out by template-switch 5'RACE. The reaction used 10-nucleotide random UMIs. TCRdb redid the calling of the 5' RACE reads with MiXCR, one entry per CDR3 protein. Among fewer than 55,000 distinct CDR3 sequences listed, roughly 12% were seen once. This clonotype has ten or more counts. What it recognizes is unknown. V was shortened by 2 bases and J by 14 bases, with 10 bases between the two germline ends. Germline V gene lookup returns CDR1 SNHLY and CDR2 FYNNEI. There are 12 residues in the CDR3.

The source of this sequence is a male donor with HTLV-1-associated myelopathy (HAM/TSP). The gene calls are TRBV2 and TRBJ1-6; D remains ambiguous. Source material: PBMCs. CDR3 in DNA: TGTGCCAGCAGTGAAAGAGATTTGGCCCTCCACTTT. This translates into CASSERDLALHF.